This T cell receptor beta chain was sequenced for a study of T cells in Graves' hyperthyroidism and ophthalmopathy. An absence of ophthalmopathy progression within 18 months meant stable Graves' hyperthyroidism. Clinical symptoms, serum thyroxine, TRAb, thyroid ultrasound and orbital computed tomography informed diagnoses. The investigators amplified TCR beta CDR3 regions from RNA transcripts. Initially, a first-round RT-PCR of the TCR CDR3 employed the HTBI primer set. A single record per CDR3 protein comes from TCRdb applying MiXCR to the multiplex PCR reads. The sample has about 380,000 distinct CDR3 sequences; over 11% are singletons. This CDR3 contains 15 residues. V lost 10 bases, J lost 4 bases, and 20 bases lay in between. CDR1 and CDR2 (germline): SEHNR, FQNEAQ (reference sequence). A single count supports this clonotype. Its antigen is unidentified. Notes on the study in general: Blood also contained most expanded thyroid clonotypes above 0.001.

The sequenced material came from blood. The rearrangement links TRBV7-9 to TRBJ2-1; no firm D call. The clonotype comes from a woman aged 55-69 years with Graves' hyperthyroidism. CDR3 DNA: TGTGCCACCTGGGCTGGGTCGGGCTCTTACAATGAGCAGTTCTTC. It specifies CATWAGSGSYNEQFF.